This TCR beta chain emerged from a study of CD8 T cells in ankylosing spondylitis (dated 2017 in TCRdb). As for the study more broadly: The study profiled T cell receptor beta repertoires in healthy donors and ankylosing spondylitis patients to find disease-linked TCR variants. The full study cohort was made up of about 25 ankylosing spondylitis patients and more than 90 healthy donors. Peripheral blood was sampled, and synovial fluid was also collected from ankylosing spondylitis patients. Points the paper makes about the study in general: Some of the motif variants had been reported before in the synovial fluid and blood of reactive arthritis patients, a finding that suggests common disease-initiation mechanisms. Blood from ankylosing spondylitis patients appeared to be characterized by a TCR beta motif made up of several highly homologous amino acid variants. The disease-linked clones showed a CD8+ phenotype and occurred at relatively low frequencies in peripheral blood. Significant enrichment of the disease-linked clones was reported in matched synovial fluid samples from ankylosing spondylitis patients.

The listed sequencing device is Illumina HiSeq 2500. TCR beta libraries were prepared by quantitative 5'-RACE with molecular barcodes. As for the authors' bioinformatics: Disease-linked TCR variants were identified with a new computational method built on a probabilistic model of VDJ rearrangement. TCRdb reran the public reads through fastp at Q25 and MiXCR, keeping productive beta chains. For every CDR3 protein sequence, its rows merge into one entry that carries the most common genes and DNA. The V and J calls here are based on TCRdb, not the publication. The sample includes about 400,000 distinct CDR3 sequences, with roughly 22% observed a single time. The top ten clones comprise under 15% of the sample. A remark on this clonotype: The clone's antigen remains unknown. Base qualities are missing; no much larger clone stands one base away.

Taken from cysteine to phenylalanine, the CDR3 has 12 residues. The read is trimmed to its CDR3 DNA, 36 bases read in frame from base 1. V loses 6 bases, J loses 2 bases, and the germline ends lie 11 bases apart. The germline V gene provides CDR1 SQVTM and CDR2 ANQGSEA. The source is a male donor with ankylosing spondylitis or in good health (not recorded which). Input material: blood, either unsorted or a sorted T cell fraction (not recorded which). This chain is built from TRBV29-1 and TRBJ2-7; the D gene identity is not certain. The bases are TGCAGCGTCTCCGATTTCACCTACGAGCAGTACTTC. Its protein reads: CSVSDFTYEQYF.